Below, 3 T cell receptor beta chains from the same sample are listed, as sequenced in a study of CD8+ T cells in alopecia areata. TCR sequencing used cDNA made by reverse transcription of extracted RNA. Assay: immunoSEQ multiplex PCR; the TCRdb copy retains only in-frame clones and omits some. The sample lists 110,000 or so clones; roughly 60% were seen once. Treatment: oral pan-JAK inhibitor, 5-10 mg twice daily. Source: CD8+ T cells sorted from blood, taken at week 4, from a patient treated with tofacitinib. The receptor set was obtained from a human donor with alopecia areata.

The chain is built from TRBV6-5 and TRBJ2-1, with D perhaps assigned TRBD1 or TRBD2 (5 bases each). The CDR3 contains 13 residues. Deletions cut 2 bases from V and 3 bases from J, with 5 bases between. Germline V gene sequence: CDR1 MNHEY, CDR2 SVGAGI. CDR3 region: CASSYGGYNEQFF. The CDR3 coding sequence is TGTGCCAGCAGTTACGGGGGCTACAATGAGCAGTTCTTC.

The V gene is TRBV7-9, the J gene TRBJ2-5, with D perhaps TRBD1 (6 bases). V was cut by 3 bases and J by 1 base, with 12 bases left in between. The CDR3 contains 15 residues. Germline V gene lookup returns CDR1 SEHNR and CDR2 FQNEAQ (reference sequence). The CDR3 DNA sequence: TGTGCCAGCAGCTTCCGGGACACCTTCCAAGAGACCCAGTACTTC. This codes for CASSFRDTFQETQYF.

On this clone itself: Germline and junction disagree at one end, which may indicate a read error. V usage is TRBV5-1 and J usage is TRBJ1-2; D is possibly TRBD1 (6 bases). The CDR3 length is 15 residues. CDR1 is SGHRS, CDR2 YFSETQ, per germline. Here the CDR3 DNA reads TGTGCCAGCAGCTTCGGGACATTTGGCGCGTATGGCTACACCTTC. This translates into CASSFGTFGAYGYTF.